This T cell receptor beta chain was recorded in a study of blood T cell repertoires in COVID-19. Study as a whole: Samples taken during acute and convalescent COVID-19 were collected in the United States, Italy and Spain. T cells, B-cell-depleted T cells, or PBMCs supplied cDNA or gDNA.

Germline-derived CDR1 and CDR2 are DFQATT and SNEGSKA (reference sequence). Deletions cut 3 bases from V and 9 bases from J, with 12 bases between. The CDR3 runs to 11 residues. In the authors' methods: Estimation of nucleated cell counts was performed using reference gene primer amplification. Using immunoSEQ multiplex PCR, the repertoire was profiled, and TCRdb retains in-frame clones only, with some absent. V and J calls and clone size are copied from that table; D and trimming were computed from the DNA. The sample contains around 300,000 clones, 80% to 90% of which appear only once. The chain employs TRBV20-1 and TRBJ2-7; maybe TRBD2 (5 bases). Input material: peripheral blood. The TCR sequence derives from a woman between 70 and 85 years old with acute or convalescent COVID-19. The CDR3 is CSARDWRRQYF. The CDR3 DNA follows: TGCAGTGCTAGGGACTGGCGGAGGCAGTACTTC.